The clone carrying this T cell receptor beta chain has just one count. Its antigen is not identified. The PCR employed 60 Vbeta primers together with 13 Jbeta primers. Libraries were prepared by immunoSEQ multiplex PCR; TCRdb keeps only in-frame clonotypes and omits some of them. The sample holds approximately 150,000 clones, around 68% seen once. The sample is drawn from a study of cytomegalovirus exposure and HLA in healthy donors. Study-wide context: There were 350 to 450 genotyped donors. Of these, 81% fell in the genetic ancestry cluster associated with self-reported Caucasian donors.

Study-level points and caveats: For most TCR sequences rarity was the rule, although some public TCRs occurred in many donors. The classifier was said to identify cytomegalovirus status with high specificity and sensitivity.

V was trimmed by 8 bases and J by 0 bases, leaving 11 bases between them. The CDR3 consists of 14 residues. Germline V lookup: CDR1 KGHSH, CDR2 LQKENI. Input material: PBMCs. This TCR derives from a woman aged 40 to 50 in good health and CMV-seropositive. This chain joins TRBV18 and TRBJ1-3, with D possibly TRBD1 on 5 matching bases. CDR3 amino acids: CASQVGGSGNTIYF. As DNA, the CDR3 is TGTGCCAGCCAAGTGGGGGGCTCTGGAAACACCATATATTTT.